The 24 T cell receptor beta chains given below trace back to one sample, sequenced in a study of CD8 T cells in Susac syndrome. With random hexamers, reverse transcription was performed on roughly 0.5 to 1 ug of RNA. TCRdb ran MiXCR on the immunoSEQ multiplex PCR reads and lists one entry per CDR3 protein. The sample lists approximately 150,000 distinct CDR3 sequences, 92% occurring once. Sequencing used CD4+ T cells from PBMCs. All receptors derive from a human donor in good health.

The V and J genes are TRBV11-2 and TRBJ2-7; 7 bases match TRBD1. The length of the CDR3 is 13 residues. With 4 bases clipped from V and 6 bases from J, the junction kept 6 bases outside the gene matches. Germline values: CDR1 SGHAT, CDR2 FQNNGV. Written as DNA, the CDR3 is TGTGCCAGCAGCTCCCAGGGGGAAGGCGAGCAGTACTTC. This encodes CASSSQGEGEQYF. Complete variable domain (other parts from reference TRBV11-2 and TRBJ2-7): EAGVAQSPRYKIIEKRQSVAFWCNPISGHATLYWYQQILGQGPKLLIQFQNNGVVDDSQLPKDRFSAERLKGVDSTLKIQPAKLEDSAVYLCASSSQGEGEQYFGPGTRLTVT.

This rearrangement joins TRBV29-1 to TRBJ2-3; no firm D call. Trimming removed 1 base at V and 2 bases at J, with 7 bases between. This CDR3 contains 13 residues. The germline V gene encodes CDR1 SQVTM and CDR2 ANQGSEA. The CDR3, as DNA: TGCAGCGTTGAAGGAGGCACCACAGATACGCAGTATTTT. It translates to CSVEGGTTDTQYF.

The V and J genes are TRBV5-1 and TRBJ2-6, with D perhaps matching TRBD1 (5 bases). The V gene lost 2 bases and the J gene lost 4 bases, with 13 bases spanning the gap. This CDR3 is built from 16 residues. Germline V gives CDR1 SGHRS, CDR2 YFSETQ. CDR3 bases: TGCGCCAGCAGCTTCGGTGGTGGGGCCGGGGCCAACGTCCTGACTTTC. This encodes CASSFGGGAGANVLTF.

Here the CDR3 DNA reads TGTGCCAGCAGCAAGATACAGGGGTCGAACACTGAAGCTTTCTTT. Translated: CASSKIQGSNTEAFF. The chain links TRBV13 to TRBJ1-1; 7 nucleotides line up with TRBD1. The junction had 7 bases not matched to a gene; V was cut back by 5 bases and J by 1 base. Germline V lookup: CDR1 PRHDT, CDR2 FYEKMQ (reference sequence). The CDR3 covers 15 residues.

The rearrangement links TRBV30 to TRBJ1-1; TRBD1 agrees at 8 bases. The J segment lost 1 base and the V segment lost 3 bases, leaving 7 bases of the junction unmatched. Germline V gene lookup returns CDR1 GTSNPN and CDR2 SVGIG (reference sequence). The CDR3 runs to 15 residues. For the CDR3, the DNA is TGTGCCTGGAGAAGACAGGGGTCGCGGAACACTGAAGCTTTCTTT. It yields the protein CAWRRQGSRNTEAFF.

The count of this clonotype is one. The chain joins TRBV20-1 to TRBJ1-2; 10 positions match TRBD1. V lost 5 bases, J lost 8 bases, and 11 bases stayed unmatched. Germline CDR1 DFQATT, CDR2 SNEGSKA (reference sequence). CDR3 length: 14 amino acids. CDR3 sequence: CSASGTGDRRGYTF. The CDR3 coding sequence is TGCAGTGCTTCCGGGACAGGGGATCGTCGGGGCTACACCTTC.

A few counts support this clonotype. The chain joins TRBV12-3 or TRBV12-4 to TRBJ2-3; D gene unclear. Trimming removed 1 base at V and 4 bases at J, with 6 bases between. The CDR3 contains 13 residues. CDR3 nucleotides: TGTGCCAGCAGTTTAGGGGCACCAGATACGCAGTATTTT. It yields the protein CASSLGAPDTQYF.

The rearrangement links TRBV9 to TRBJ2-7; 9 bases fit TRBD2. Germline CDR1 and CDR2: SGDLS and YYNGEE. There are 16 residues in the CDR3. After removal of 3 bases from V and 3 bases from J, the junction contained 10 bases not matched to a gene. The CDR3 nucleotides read TGTGCCAGCAGCGGGCATGGTAGCGGGGGTTACTACGAGCAGTACTTC. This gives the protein CASSGHGSGGYYEQYF. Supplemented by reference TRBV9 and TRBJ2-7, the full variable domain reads DSGVTQTPKHLITATGQRVTLRCSPRSGDLSVYWYQQSLDQGLQFLIQYYNGEERAKGNILERFSAQQFPDLHSELNLSSLELGDSALYFCASSGHGSGGYYEQYFGPGTRLTVT.

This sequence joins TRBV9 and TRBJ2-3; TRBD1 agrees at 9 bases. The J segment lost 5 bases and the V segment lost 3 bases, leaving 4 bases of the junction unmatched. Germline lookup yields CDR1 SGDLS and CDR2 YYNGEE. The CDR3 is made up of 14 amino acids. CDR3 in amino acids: CASSDDRGGDTQYF. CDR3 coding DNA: TGTGCCAGCAGCGATGACAGGGGGGGAGATACGCAGTATTTT.

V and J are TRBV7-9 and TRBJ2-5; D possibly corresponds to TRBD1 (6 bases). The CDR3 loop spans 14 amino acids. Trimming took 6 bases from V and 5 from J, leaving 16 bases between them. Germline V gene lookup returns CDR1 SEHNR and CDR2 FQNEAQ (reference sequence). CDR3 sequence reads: CASSRQRGTETQYF. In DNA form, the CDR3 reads TGTGCCAGCAGTCGACAGAGGGGGACGGAGACCCAGTACTTC.

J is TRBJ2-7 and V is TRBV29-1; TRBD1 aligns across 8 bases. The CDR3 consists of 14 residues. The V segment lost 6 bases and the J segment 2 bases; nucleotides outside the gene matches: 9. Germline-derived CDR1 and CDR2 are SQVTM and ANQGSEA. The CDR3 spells CSVALDRVAYEQYF. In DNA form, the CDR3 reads TGCAGCGTCGCCCTGGACAGGGTCGCCTACGAGCAGTACTTC.

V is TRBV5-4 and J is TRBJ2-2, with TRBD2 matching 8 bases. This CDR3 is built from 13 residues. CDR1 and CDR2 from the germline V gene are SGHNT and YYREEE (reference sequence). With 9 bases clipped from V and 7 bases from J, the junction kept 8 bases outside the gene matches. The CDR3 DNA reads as TGTGCCACGACGGGGGGGGCCGGCGGGGAGCTGTTTTTT. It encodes CATTGGAGGELFF. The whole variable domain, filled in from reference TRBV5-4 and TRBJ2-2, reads ETGVTQSPTHLIKTRGQQVTLRCSSQSGHNTVSWYQQALGQGPQFIFQYYREEENGRGNFPPRFSGLQFPNYSSELNVNALELDDSALYLCATTGGAGGELFFGEGSRLTVL.

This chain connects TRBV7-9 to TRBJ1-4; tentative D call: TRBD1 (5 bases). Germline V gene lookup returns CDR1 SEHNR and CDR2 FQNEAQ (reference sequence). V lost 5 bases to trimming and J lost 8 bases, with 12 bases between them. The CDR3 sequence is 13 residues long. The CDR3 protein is CASSRDGAEKLFF. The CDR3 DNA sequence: TGTGCCAGCAGCCGCGACGGGGCGGAAAAACTGTTTTTT.

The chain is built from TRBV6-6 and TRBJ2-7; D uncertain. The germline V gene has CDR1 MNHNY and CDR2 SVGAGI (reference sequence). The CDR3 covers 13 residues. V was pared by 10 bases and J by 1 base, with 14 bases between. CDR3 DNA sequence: TGTGCCACCACCTTAGCACCTTCCTACGAGCAGTACTTC. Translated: CATTLAPSYEQYF.

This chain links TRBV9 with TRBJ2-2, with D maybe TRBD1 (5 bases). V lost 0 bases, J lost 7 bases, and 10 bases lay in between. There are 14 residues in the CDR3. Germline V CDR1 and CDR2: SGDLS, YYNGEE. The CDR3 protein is CASSVEGAIGELFF. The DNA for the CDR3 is TGTGCCAGCAGCGTAGAAGGGGCGATCGGGGAGCTGTTTTTT. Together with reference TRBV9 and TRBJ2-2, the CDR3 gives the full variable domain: DSGVTQTPKHLITATGQRVTLRCSPRSGDLSVYWYQQSLDQGLQFLIQYYNGEERAKGNILERFSAQQFPDLHSELNLSSLELGDSALYFCASSVEGAIGELFFGEGSRLTVL.

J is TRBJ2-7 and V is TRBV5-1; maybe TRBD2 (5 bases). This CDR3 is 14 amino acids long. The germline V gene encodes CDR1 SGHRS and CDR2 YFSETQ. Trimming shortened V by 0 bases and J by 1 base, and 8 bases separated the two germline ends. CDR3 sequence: CASSLVPGSYEQYF. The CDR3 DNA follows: TGCGCCAGCAGCTTGGTTCCGGGATCCTACGAGCAGTACTTC.

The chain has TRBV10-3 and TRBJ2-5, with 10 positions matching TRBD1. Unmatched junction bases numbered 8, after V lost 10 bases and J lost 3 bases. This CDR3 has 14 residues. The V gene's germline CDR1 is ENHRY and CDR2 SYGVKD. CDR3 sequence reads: CATSSGTGEETQYF. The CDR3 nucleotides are TGTGCCACCTCTTCCGGGACAGGGGAAGAGACCCAGTACTTC.

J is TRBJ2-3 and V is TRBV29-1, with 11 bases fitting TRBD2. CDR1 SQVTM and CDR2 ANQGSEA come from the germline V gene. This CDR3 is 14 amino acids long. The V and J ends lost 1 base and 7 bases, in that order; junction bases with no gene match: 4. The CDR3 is CSVEGGLAVNTQYF. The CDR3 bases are TGCAGCGTTGAAGGGGGACTAGCGGTAAATACGCAGTATTTT.

In DNA form, the CDR3 reads TGCGCCAGCAGTGAATCCGGACAGGGCGCCGGGGAGCTGTTTTTT. Residues: CASSESGQGAGELFF. This chain uses TRBV10-2 with TRBJ2-2; 8 bases line up with TRBD1. Germline CDR1 is WSHSY and CDR2 is SAAADI. Trimming at V came to 3 bases and at J to 6 bases, leaving 6 bases not matched to a gene. The CDR3 extends over 15 amino acids.

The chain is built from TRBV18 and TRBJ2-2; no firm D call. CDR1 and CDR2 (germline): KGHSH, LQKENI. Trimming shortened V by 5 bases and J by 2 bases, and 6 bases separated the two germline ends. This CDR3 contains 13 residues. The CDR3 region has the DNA TGTGCCAGCTCATGGCGAAACACCGGGGAGCTGTTTTTT. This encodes CASSWRNTGELFF.

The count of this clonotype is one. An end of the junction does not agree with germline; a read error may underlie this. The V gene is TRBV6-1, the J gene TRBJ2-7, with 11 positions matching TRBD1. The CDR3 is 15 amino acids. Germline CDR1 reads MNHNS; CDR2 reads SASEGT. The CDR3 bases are TGTGCCAGCAGTGAAGGGACAGGGGGCTCCCACGAGCAGTACTTC. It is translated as CASSEGTGGSHEQYF.

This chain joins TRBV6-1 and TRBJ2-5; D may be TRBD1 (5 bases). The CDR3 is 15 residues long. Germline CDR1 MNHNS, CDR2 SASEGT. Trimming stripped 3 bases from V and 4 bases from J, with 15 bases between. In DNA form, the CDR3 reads TGTGCCAGCAGTGACCCTCTTACAGGTGCAGAGACCCAGTACTTC. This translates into CASSDPLTGAETQYF.

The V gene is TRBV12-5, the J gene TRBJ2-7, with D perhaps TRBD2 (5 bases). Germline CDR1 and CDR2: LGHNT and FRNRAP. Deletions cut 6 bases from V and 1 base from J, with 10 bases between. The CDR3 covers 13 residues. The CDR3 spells CASGPGFSYEQYF. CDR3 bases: TGTGCTAGTGGCCCGGGGTTTTCCTACGAGCAGTACTTC.

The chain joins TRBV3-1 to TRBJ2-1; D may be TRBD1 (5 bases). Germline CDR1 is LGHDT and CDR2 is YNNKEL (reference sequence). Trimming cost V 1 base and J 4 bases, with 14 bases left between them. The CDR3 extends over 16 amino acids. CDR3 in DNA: TGTGCCAGCAGCCAAGGAGGAAGGACACGTTACAATGAGCAGTTCTTC. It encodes CASSQGGRTRYNEQFF.